A selection of T cell receptor beta chains follows, all from one sample in a study of breast tumors, draining lymph nodes, adjacent tissues. TCRdb analysed the multiplex PCR reads with MiXCR anew, one entry per CDR3 protein. The sample has about 230,000 distinct CDR3 sequences, approximately 31% seen once. What was sequenced was axillary lymph node tissue. Every receptor here comes from a female donor with breast cancer. Some clones in this sample may be carry-over from other donors' samples. Both conserved end residues are part of each CDR3. A D gene is named only where the DNA matches it firmly. The size entry is marked missing in some rows and otherwise reads once, few, many or a size class.

d_call: -
v_call: TRBV4-1
j_call: TRBJ2-2
clone_size: many
cdr3_aa: CASSQFALTPRELFF
cdr3_nt: TGCGCCAGCAGCCAATTCGCACTCACCCCGAGGGAGCTGTTTTTT

d_call: -
v_call: TRBV5-1
j_call: TRBJ2-5
clone_size: many
cdr3_aa: CASSAVSRGETQYF
cdr3_nt: TGCGCCAGCAGCGCCGTAAGCAGGGGAGAGACCCAGTACTTC

d_call: TRBD2
v_call: TRBV11-3
j_call: TRBJ2-1
clone_size: many
cdr3_aa: CASSLPGLAGDNEQFF
cdr3_nt: TGTGCCAGCAGCCTGCCGGGACTAGCGGGAGATAATGAGCAGTTCTTC

d_call: TRBD2
v_call: TRBV5-1
j_call: TRBJ2-1
clone_size: many
cdr3_aa: CASSQELAVYNEQFF
cdr3_nt: TGCGCCAGCAGCCAGGAGCTAGCGGTGTACAATGAGCAGTTCTTC

d_call: TRBD2
v_call: TRBV11-1
j_call: TRBJ2-7
clone_size: many
cdr3_aa: CASSGSSGSFSYEQYF
cdr3_nt: TGTGCCAGCAGTGGGAGTAGCGGGAGTTTCTCCTACGAGCAGTACTTC

d_call: -
v_call: TRBV20-1
j_call: TRBJ1-4
clone_size: many
cdr3_aa: CSASGPTNEKLFF
cdr3_nt: TGCAGTGCTAGCGGCCCAACTAATGAAAAACTGTTTTTT

d_call: -
v_call: TRBV20-1
j_call: TRBJ1-2
clone_size: many
cdr3_aa: CSASNRQVSYGYTF
cdr3_nt: TGCAGTGCTAGCAACAGACAGGTCTCGTATGGCTACACCTTC

d_call: -
v_call: TRBV5-1
j_call: TRBJ2-7
clone_size: many
cdr3_aa: CASSLAGTKAYEQYF
cdr3_nt: TGCGCCAGCAGCTTGGCCGGGACAAAGGCCTACGAGCAGTACTTC

d_call: TRBD1
v_call: TRBV12-3/TRBV12-4
j_call: TRBJ2-5
clone_size: many
cdr3_aa: CASGTVQETQYF
cdr3_nt: TGTGCCAGTGGGACAGTCCAAGAGACCCAGTACTTC

d_call: -
v_call: TRBV20-1
j_call: TRBJ1-4
clone_size: -
cdr3_aa: CSAGMGIATNEKLFF
cdr3_nt: TGCAGTGCCGGGATGGGGATTGCAACTAATGAAAAACTGTTTTTT

d_call: -
v_call: TRBV20-1
j_call: TRBJ2-3
clone_size: once
cdr3_aa: CSAREGGGGDTQYF
cdr3_nt: TGCAGTGCTAGAGAGGGAGGGGGCGGAGATACGCAGTATTTT

d_call: -
v_call: TRBV6-5
j_call: TRBJ2-1
clone_size: -
cdr3_aa: CASSHSPARSRSYNEQFF
cdr3_nt: TGTGCCAGCAGTCACTCTCCAGCTAGGTCCCGCTCCTACAATGAGCAGTTCTTC

d_call: -
v_call: TRBV20-1
j_call: TRBJ2-3
clone_size: many
cdr3_aa: CSADRSGANTDTQYF
cdr3_nt: TGCAGTGCCGACAGGTCAGGGGCCAACACAGATACGCAGTATTTT

d_call: -
v_call: TRBV7-9
j_call: TRBJ2-7
clone_size: many
cdr3_aa: CASSQEDSGYEQYF
cdr3_nt: TGTGCCAGCAGCCAAGAGGACAGCGGCTACGAGCAGTACTTC

d_call: -
v_call: TRBV5-6
j_call: TRBJ2-7
clone_size: many
cdr3_aa: CASSLGNSYEQYF
cdr3_nt: TGTGCCAGCAGCTTGGGGAACTCCTACGAGCAGTACTTC

d_call: -
v_call: TRBV9
j_call: TRBJ1-6
clone_size: many
cdr3_aa: CASSVAPRNNSPLHF
cdr3_nt: TGTGCCAGCAGCGTAGCTCCCAGGAATAATTCACCCCTCCACTTT

d_call: TRBD2
v_call: TRBV7-9
j_call: TRBJ2-1
clone_size: many
cdr3_aa: CASSPLAGGPYNEQFF
cdr3_nt: TGTGCCAGCAGCCCCCTGGCGGGAGGGCCCTACAATGAGCAGTTCTTC

d_call: -
v_call: TRBV5-6
j_call: TRBJ2-4
clone_size: -
cdr3_aa: CASSLADSRLAKNIQYF
cdr3_nt: TGTGCCAGCAGCTTGGCCGACTCGCGGTTAGCCAAAAACATTCAGTACTTC

d_call: -
v_call: TRBV16
j_call: TRBJ1-3
clone_size: many
cdr3_aa: CASSQGSRGSGNTIYF
cdr3_nt: TGTGCCAGCAGCCAAGGAAGTCGGGGCTCTGGAAACACCATATATTTT

d_call: TRBD2
v_call: TRBV20-1
j_call: TRBJ2-2
clone_size: many
cdr3_aa: CSARIPRREVDGELFF
cdr3_nt: TGCAGTGCTAGAATCCCCCGGCGGGAGGTGGACGGGGAGCTGTTTTTT

d_call: -
v_call: TRBV7-9
j_call: TRBJ1-4
clone_size: many
cdr3_aa: CASTGGRATNEKLFF
cdr3_nt: TGTGCCAGCACCGGGGGACGAGCAACTAATGAAAAACTGTTTTTT

d_call: TRBD2
v_call: TRBV20-1
j_call: TRBJ2-1
clone_size: many
cdr3_aa: CSASTSGRAAYNEQFF
cdr3_nt: TGCAGTGCTAGTACTAGCGGGAGGGCCGCCTACAATGAGCAGTTCTTC

d_call: -
v_call: TRBV5-1
j_call: TRBJ2-2
clone_size: many
cdr3_aa: CASREGAELFF
cdr3_nt: TGCGCCAGCAGGGAGGGAGCGGAGCTGTTTTTT

d_call: TRBD1
v_call: TRBV19
j_call: TRBJ2-2
clone_size: many
cdr3_aa: CASSEDRFTGELFF
cdr3_nt: TGTGCCAGTAGTGAGGACAGGTTCACCGGGGAGCTGTTTTTT

d_call: TRBD2
v_call: TRBV2
j_call: TRBJ2-1
clone_size: many
cdr3_aa: CASSDRLAGVYNEQFF
cdr3_nt: TGTGCCAGCAGTGATAGACTAGCGGGAGTCTACAATGAGCAGTTCTTC

d_call: -
v_call: TRBV5-1
j_call: TRBJ1-1
clone_size: few
cdr3_aa: CASRTEIRNTEAFF
cdr3_nt: TGCGCCAGCAGGACTGAGATTAGGAACACTGAAGCTTTCTTT

d_call: TRBD2
v_call: TRBV5-6
j_call: TRBJ2-1
clone_size: -
cdr3_aa: CASSTGTTGRAGIGSYNEQLF
cdr3_nt: TGTGCCAGCAGCACCGGGACTACCGGGAGGGCCGGTATTGGATCCTACAATGAGCAGCTCTTC

d_call: TRBD2
v_call: TRBV5-1
j_call: TRBJ2-7
clone_size: many
cdr3_aa: CASSLDSGVGYEQYF
cdr3_nt: TGCGCCAGCAGCTTGGATAGCGGGGTGGGTTACGAGCAGTACTTC

d_call: TRBD1
v_call: TRBV6-1
j_call: TRBJ2-3
clone_size: many
cdr3_aa: CASSETGDSTDTQYF
cdr3_nt: TGTGCCAGCAGTGAGACAGGGGACAGCACAGATACGCAGTATTTT

d_call: TRBD1
v_call: TRBV5-1
j_call: TRBJ2-2
clone_size: many
cdr3_aa: CASSPGTGYTGELFF
cdr3_nt: TGCGCCAGCAGCCCTGGGACAGGGTACACCGGGGAGCTGTTTTTT

d_call: -
v_call: TRBV28
j_call: TRBJ2-5
clone_size: many
cdr3_aa: CASSLPATETQYF
cdr3_nt: TGTGCCAGCAGTTTACCAGCAACGGAGACCCAGTACTTC

d_call: TRBD1
v_call: TRBV7-6
j_call: TRBJ2-2
clone_size: -
cdr3_aa: CASSITGTGSTGELFF
cdr3_nt: TGTGCCAGCAGCATAACCGGGACAGGTTCCACCGGGGAGCTGTTTTTT

d_call: TRBD2
v_call: TRBV14
j_call: TRBJ2-3
clone_size: many
cdr3_aa: CASSQVAGGTYTQYF
cdr3_nt: TGTGCCAGCAGCCAAGTAGCGGGAGGGACCTATACGCAGTATTTT

d_call: -
v_call: TRBV5-1
j_call: TRBJ1-1
clone_size: few
cdr3_aa: CASSDDSWGTEAFF
cdr3_nt: TGCGCCAGCAGCGATGACAGTTGGGGCACTGAAGCTTTCTTT

d_call: -
v_call: TRBV6-6
j_call: TRBJ1-3
clone_size: many
cdr3_aa: CASSHSMGGGYGNTIYF
cdr3_nt: TGTGCCAGCAGTCACTCGATGGGCGGGGGGTATGGAAACACCATATATTTT

d_call: -
v_call: TRBV6-5
j_call: TRBJ1-1
clone_size: once
cdr3_aa: CASSSGTGREGWTEAFF
cdr3_nt: TGTGCCAGCAGCTCCGGGACGGGGAGGGAGGGGTGGACTGAAGCTTTCTTT

d_call: TRBD1
v_call: TRBV12-3/TRBV12-4
j_call: TRBJ2-5
clone_size: many
cdr3_aa: CASSPGRGRRETQYF
cdr3_nt: TGTGCCAGCAGCCCAGGCAGGGGGCGGAGAGAGACCCAGTACTTC

d_call: TRBD2
v_call: TRBV5-1
j_call: TRBJ2-4
clone_size: few
cdr3_aa: CASRREGGPHNIQYF
cdr3_nt: TGCGCCAGCAGACGAGAGGGAGGGCCCCACAACATTCAGTACTTC

d_call: -
v_call: TRBV10-3
j_call: TRBJ1-3
clone_size: many
cdr3_aa: CAIRPPGSGNTIYF
cdr3_nt: TGTGCCATCAGGCCACCAGGGTCCGGAAACACCATATATTTT

d_call: TRBD1
v_call: TRBV24-1
j_call: TRBJ1-3
clone_size: -
cdr3_aa: CATSDPGDRGRKTIYF
cdr3_nt: TGTGCCACCAGTGACCCCGGGGACAGGGGGCGAAAAACCATATATTTT

d_call: -
v_call: TRBV6-1
j_call: TRBJ1-2
clone_size: many
cdr3_aa: CASSVSVGYGYTF
cdr3_nt: TGTGCCAGCAGTGTGTCAGTGGGCTATGGCTACACCTTC

d_call: TRBD2
v_call: TRBV24-1
j_call: TRBJ2-3
clone_size: many
cdr3_aa: CATSDPTSLTDTQYF
cdr3_nt: TGTGCCACCAGTGACCCGACTAGCCTGACAGATACGCAGTATTTT

d_call: -
v_call: TRBV7-8
j_call: TRBJ1-5
clone_size: many
cdr3_aa: CASSFSSQPQHF
cdr3_nt: TGTGCCAGCAGCTTCTCAAGTCAGCCCCAGCATTTT

d_call: -
v_call: TRBV5-1
j_call: TRBJ2-3
clone_size: many
cdr3_aa: CASSFSGLESDTQYF
cdr3_nt: TGCGCCAGCAGCTTTTCAGGTCTTGAATCAGATACGCAGTATTTT

d_call: -
v_call: TRBV4-2
j_call: TRBJ2-3
clone_size: many
cdr3_aa: CASSQDGGGGTDTQYF
cdr3_nt: TGTGCCAGCAGCCAAGATGGAGGGGGCGGGACAGATACGCAGTATTTT

d_call: -
v_call: TRBV19
j_call: TRBJ1-6
clone_size: -
cdr3_aa: CASGIRGRGNSPLHF
cdr3_nt: TGTGCCAGTGGTATACGGGGGAGGGGCAATTCACCCCTCCACTTT

d_call: -
v_call: TRBV7-8
j_call: TRBJ1-6
clone_size: many
cdr3_aa: CASSSEGASPLHF
cdr3_nt: TGTGCCAGCAGCTCCGAAGGGGCTTCACCCCTCCACTTT

d_call: -
v_call: TRBV6-2/TRBV6-3
j_call: TRBJ1-2
clone_size: -
cdr3_aa: CASSHSQGAYGYTF
cdr3_nt: TGTGCCAGCAGTCATTCGCAGGGTGCATATGGCTACACCTTC